The entry below describes one T cell receptor beta chain. Its antigen target is currently unknown. The record has no base qualities; no much larger clone is one base away. From the cysteine through the phenylalanine, the CDR3 covers 16 amino acids. The sequence is cut down to CDR3 DNA, 48 bases in frame from base 1. CDR1 and CDR2 were assigned from the germline V gene (reference sequence) as LNHDA and SQIVND. V ends up 4 bases short and J 7 bases short, with an unmatched junction base count of 8. The protocol used for the library was the immunoSEQ multiplex PCR assay. TCRdb carries this immuneACCESS record with in-frame sequences only. Its versions omit some clonotypes, under half of them owing to an unresolved V gene in the studies checked, with the rest unexplained. The sample profile shows about 57,000 clones; about 91% of them were found once. Approximately 1.8% of the sample is held by the ten biggest clonotypes.

The data stem from a study of T cell changes during pregnancy in multiple sclerosis (dated by TCRdb to 2018 to 2020). Study-wide context: The study looked at changes in the T cell repertoire across pregnancy in women with multiple sclerosis.

Here the sequenced sample was peripheral blood, taken after pregnancy. The rearrangement joined TRBV19 to TRBJ2-1; 12 nucleotides in the junction match TRBD2. The sequence derives from a female donor with multiple sclerosis, enrolled in a pregnancy study. The CDR3 protein sequence reads: CASSTSSGGAGNEQFF. The DNA reads TGTGCCAGTAGTACTTCTAGCGGGGGGGCCGGGAATGAGCAGTTCTTC.